A single T cell receptor (beta chain) is shown here with its context. As yet, its antigen is unknown. This entry is derived from a study of T cell responses to AZD1222 COVID-19 vaccine. Some clones are missing from TCRdb's copy, which holds only in-frame ones; the method was immunoSEQ multiplex PCR. The sample lists fewer than 200,000 clones; about 90% were seen once. Broader study findings: Baseline seropositivity characterized only six AZD1222 recipients. CD4 TCRs associated with vaccination spanned spike, dominating at 160-218 and 743-854. Per reports, nearly half of all spike-specific TCRs target regions that are unmutated in variants.

This CDR3 is built from 15 residues. Germline CDR1 and CDR2: SGHRS and YFSETQ. J was trimmed by 7 bases and V by 3 bases; bases with no gene match: 8. The sequence came from an adult who received the MenACWY meningococcal vaccine as a control. The sample consisted of peripheral blood, taken 28 days after the second dose of the MenACWY control vaccine. This chain connects TRBV5-1 to TRBJ1-4, with 8 positions matching TRBD1. The CDR3 region is CASSSLQGAGEKLFF. CDR3 nucleotides: TGCGCCAGCAGCTCCCTCCAGGGGGCTGGTGAAAAACTGTTTTTT.